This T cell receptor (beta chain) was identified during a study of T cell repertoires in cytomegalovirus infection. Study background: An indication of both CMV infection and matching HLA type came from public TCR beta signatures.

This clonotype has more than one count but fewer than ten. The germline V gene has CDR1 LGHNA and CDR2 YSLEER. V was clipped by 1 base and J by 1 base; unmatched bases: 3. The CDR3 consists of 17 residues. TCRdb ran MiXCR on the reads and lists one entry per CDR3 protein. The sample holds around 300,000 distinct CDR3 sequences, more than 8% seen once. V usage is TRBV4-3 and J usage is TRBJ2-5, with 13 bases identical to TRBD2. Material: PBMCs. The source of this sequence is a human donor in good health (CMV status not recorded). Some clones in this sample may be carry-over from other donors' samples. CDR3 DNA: TGCGCCAGCAGCCAAGGGGGACTAGCGGGAATCCAAGAGACCCAGTACTTC. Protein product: CASSQGGLAGIQETQYF.